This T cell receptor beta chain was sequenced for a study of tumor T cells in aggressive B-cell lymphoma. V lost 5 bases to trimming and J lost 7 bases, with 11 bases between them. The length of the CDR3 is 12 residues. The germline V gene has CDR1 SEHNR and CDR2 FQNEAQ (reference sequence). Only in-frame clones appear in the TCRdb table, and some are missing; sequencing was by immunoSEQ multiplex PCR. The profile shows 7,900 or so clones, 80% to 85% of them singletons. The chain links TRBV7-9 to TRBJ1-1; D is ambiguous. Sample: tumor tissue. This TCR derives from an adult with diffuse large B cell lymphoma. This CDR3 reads CASSPPTIEAFF. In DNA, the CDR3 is TGTGCCAGCAGCCCCCCTACGATTGAAGCTTTCTTT. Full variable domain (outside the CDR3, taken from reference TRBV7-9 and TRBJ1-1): DTGVSQNPRHKITKRGQNVTFRCDPISEHNRLYWYRQTLGQGPEFLTYFQNEAQLEKSRLLSDRFSAERPKGSFSTLEIQRTEQGDSAMYLCASSPPTIEAFFGQGTRLTVV.